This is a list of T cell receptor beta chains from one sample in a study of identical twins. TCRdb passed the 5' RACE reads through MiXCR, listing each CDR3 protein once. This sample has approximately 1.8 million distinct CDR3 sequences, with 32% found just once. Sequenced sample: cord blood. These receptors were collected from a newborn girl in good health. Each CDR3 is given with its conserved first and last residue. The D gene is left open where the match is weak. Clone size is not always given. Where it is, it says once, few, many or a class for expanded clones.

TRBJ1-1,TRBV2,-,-,TGTGCCAGCAGTGAATTGCGGCAGGCGGGGACTGAAGCTTTCTTT,CASSELRQAGTEAFF
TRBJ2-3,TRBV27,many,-,TGTGCCAGCAGTTTATTTAGCGGCTCTGATACGCAGTATTTT,CASSLFSGSDTQYF
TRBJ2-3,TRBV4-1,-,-,TGCGCCAGCAGCCAGAGGGACTTCCCACTCACAGATACGCAGTATTTT,CASSQRDFPLTDTQYF
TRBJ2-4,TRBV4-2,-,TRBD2,TGTGCCAGCAGCCAAGATAGGGGTCTAGCGGGGGGAAGCGAGGCCAAAAACATTCAGTACTTC,CASSQDRGLAGGSEAKNIQYF
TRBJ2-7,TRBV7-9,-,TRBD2,TGTGCCAGCAGCCACCCCTCCCAGGGAGGGTTAACCTACGAGCAGTACTTC,CASSHPSQGGLTYEQYF
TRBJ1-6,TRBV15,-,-,TGTGCCACCAGCACCCGACAGTATAATTCACCCCTCCACTTT,CATSTRQYNSPLHF
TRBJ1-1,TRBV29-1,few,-,TGCAGCGTTCTCCACTCCACTGAAGCTTTCTTT,CSVLHSTEAFF
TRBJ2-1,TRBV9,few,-,TGTGCCAGCAGCGTAGAGTTGGGCTCCTACAATGAGCAGTTCTTC,CASSVELGSYNEQFF
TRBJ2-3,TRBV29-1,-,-,TGCAGCGTTGAAGCGGGAGCAGGTACGCAGTATTTT,CSVEAGAGTQYF
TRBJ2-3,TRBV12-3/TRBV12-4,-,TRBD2,TGTGCCAGCAGCAGACGAGGGACTAGCGTGTCCGACCGGGGTACGCAGTATTTT,CASSRRGTSVSDRGTQYF
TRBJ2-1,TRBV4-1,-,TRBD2,TGCGCCAGCGGACCAGCACTACTAGCGGGGTCCTACAATGAGCAGTTCTTC,CASGPALLAGSYNEQFF
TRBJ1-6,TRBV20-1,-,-,TGCAGTGCTAGAGATGGTGGTAATTCACCCCTCCACTTT,CSARDGGNSPLHF
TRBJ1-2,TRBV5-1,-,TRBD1,TGCGCCAGCAGTTCTACAGGGGCCATCGGCTACACCTTC,CASSSTGAIGYTF
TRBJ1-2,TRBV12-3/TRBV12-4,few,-,TGTGCCAGCAGGGTGGGAGGTGGCTATGGCTACACCTTC,CASRVGGGYGYTF
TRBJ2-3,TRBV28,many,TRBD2,TGTGCCAGCAGTTCCACACTAGCGGCTAGCACAGATACGCAGTATTTT,CASSSTLAASTDTQYF
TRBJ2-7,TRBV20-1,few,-,TGCAGTGCTAGGCCCCTGCACTACGAGCAGTACTTC,CSARPLHYEQYF
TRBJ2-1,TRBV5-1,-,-,TGCGCCAGCAGCCTCGGGACCCTGAATGAGCAGTTCTTC,CASSLGTLNEQFF
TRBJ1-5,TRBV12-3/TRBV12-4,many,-,TGTGCCAGCAGTTTAGCTAGCAATCAGCCCCAGCATTTT,CASSLASNQPQHF
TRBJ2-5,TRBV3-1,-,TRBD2,TGTGCCAGCAGCCAAGGACTAGCGGGAGGGGGCAATGAGCAGTACTTC,CASSQGLAGGGNEQYF
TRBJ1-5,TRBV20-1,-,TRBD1,TGCAGTGCTGGTGGGACAGGGAGCGGAAGCAATCAGCCCCAGCATTTT,CSAGGTGSGSNQPQHF
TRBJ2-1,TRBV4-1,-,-,TGCGCCAGCAGCCGTGGCTTTCTGGGCTCCGCCAATGAGCAGTTCTTC,CASSRGFLGSANEQFF
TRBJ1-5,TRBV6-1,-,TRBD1,TGTGCCAGCAGTGAATATAGGACAGGTCCTAATCAGCCCCAGCATTTT,CASSEYRTGPNQPQHF
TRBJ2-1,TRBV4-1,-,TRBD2,TGCGCCAGCAGCCAAGTAGATTGGGGACTAGCGGTTATGAATGAGCAGTTCTTC,CASSQVDWGLAVMNEQFF
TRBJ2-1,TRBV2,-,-,TGTGCCAGCAGTGCTAAGGGAAAATCCTACAATGAGCAGTTCTTC,CASSAKGKSYNEQFF
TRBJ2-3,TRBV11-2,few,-,TGTGCCAGCAACCGGGGGCGGCGACCCACAGATACGCAGTATTTT,CASNRGRRPTDTQYF
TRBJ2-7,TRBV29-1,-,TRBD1,TGCAGCGTTGACCCCGACAGGGGTGGCGAGCAGTACTTC,CSVDPDRGGEQYF
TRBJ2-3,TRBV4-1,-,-,TGCGCCAGCAGCCAACCAATACAGGGGAGGGACACAGGTACGCAATATTTT,CASSQPIQGRDTGTQYF
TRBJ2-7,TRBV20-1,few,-,TGCAGTGCTAGAGATTCTAGCCGCACATCCTACAATGAGCAGTACTTC,CSARDSSRTSYNEQYF
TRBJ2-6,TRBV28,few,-,TGTGCCAGCAGTCCCTATCGCTCTGGGGCCAACGTCCCGACTTTC,CASSPYRSGANVPTF
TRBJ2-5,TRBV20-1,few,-,TGCAGTGCTAGAGAGGGGGCAGGATTGTACCAAGAGACCCAGTACTTC,CSAREGAGLYQETQYF
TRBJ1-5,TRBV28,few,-,TGTGCCAGCAGAGCCCGAGGGGGAAATCAGCCCCAGCATTTT,CASRARGGNQPQHF
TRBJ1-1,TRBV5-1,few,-,TGCGCCAGCAGAACCCCTGGGGAAGACACTGAAGCTTTCTTT,CASRTPGEDTEAFF
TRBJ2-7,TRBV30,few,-,TGTGCCTACCACCCCACCGGGATGGGGTACGAGCAGTACTTC,CAYHPTGMGYEQYF
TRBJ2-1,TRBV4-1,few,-,TGCGCCAGCAGCCAAGTTTTTGGGGTAGCATCCAATGAGCAGTTCTTC,CASSQVFGVASNEQFF
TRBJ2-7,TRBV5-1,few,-,TGCGCCAGCAGCTTGCGGAGGGTCGACGAGCAGTACTTC,CASSLRRVDEQYF
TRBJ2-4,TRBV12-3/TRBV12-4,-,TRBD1,TGTGCCAGCAAGGGCACAGGGGTTGAGGTTCAGTACTTC,CASKGTGVEVQYF
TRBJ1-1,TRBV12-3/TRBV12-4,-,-,TGTGCCCGCATTTTCGGGGGACTGAACACTGAAGCTTTCTTT,CARIFGGLNTEAFF
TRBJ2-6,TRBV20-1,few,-,TGCAGTGCTAGAGAGGCAATCCCCTCTGGGGCCAACGTCCTGACTTTC,CSAREAIPSGANVLTF
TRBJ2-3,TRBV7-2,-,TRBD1,TGTGCCAGCAGCAGGTACAGGGGGCGAGGAGATACGCAGTATTTT,CASSRYRGRGDTQYF
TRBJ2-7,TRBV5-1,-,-,TGCGCCAGCAGCTTTCAAGGGAGCGGCAACGAGCAGTACTTC,CASSFQGSGNEQYF
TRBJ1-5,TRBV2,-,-,TGTGCCAGCAGTGAAGTGGTGGACAATCAGCCCCAGCATTTT,CASSEVVDNQPQHF
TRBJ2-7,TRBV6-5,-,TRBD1,TGTGCCAGCAGTTACGGGACAGGGTTCACCGAGCAGTACTTC,CASSYGTGFTEQYF
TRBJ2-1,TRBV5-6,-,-,TGTGCCAGCAGCCCGGTAGCGAGTGAGCAGTTCTTC,CASSPVASEQFF
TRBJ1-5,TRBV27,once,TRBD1,TGTGCCAGCACGAGACAGGGGCTCAATCAGCCCCAGCATTTT,CASTRQGLNQPQHF
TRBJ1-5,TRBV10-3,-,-,TGTGCCATCAGCCTGGAGGCAGGGCAACGGCCCCAGCATTTT,CAISLEAGQRPQHF
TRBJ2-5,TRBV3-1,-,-,TGTGCCAGCAGCCAAATCGGCCGGCCCCAAGAGACCCAGTACTTC,CASSQIGRPQETQYF
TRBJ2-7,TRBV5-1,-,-,TGCGCCAGCAGCTTTGGGGGGGCGCTCGACTACGAGCAGTACTTC,CASSFGGALDYEQYF
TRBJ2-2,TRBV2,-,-,TGTGCCAGCAGAGTTCTGTTGAACACCGGGGAGCTGTTTTTT,CASRVLLNTGELFF
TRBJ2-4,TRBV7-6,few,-,TGTGCCAGCAGCATGGGACAACTAGCCAAAAACATTCAGTACTTC,CASSMGQLAKNIQYF
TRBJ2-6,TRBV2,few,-,TGTGCCAGCAGCCCCTTAGCGGAGGCTGGGGCCAACGTCCTGACTTTC,CASSPLAEAGANVLTF
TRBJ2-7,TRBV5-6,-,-,TGTGCCAGCAGCTCGGGACACTTCTACAATGAGCAGTACTTC,CASSSGHFYNEQYF
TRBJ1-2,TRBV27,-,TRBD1,TGTGCCAGCAGTCTTACCCCGACAGGGAACTATGGCTACACCTTC,CASSLTPTGNYGYTF
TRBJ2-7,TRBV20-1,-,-,TGCAGTGCTAGAGAGCCGTCTCAGCTCTCCGAGCAGTACTTC,CSAREPSQLSEQYF
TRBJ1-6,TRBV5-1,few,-,TGCGCCAGCAGCTTGGGAGGGGCGTCGGGTTCACCCCTCCACTTT,CASSLGGASGSPLHF
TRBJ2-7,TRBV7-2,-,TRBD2,TGTGCCAGCAGCTTTATCTCTAGCGGGCACTACGAGCAGTACTTC,CASSFISSGHYEQYF